The 22 T cell receptor beta chains reported below all come from one sample, sequenced in a study of regulatory T cells in long-lasting Graves disease. In building TCR beta libraries, iRepertoire HTBI primers were used together with Arm-PCR of CDR3 regions. TCRdb used MiXCR to reprocess the multiplex PCR reads, holding one entry per CDR3 protein. The sample gives around 400,000 distinct CDR3 sequences, roughly a fifth of which show up once; around an eighth is in the top ten. Regarding time point: persistent/refractory GD, antithyroid drugs over 5 years with positive TRAb. Making the TCR library involved RNA that had been extracted from PBMCs. This sample comprised peripheral blood mononuclear cells (PBMCs), obtained when the disease was refractory, from a patient treated with antithyroid drugs. Every receptor here comes from a female donor with Graves disease.

V is TRBV20-1 and J is TRBJ1-3; D unresolved. Trimming took 0 bases from V and 5 from J, leaving 14 bases between them. The CDR3 has 15 residues. Germline V gives CDR1 DFQATT, CDR2 SNEGSKA (reference sequence). The DNA of the CDR3 is TGCAGTGCTAGAGATAATGCGGAATATAGAAACACCATATATTTT. It codes for CSARDNAEYRNTIYF.

The table lists this clonotype with many counts. The chain recombines TRBV25-1 with TRBJ1-5, with D maybe TRBD1 (5 bases). The germline CDR1 and CDR2 sequences are MGHDK and SYGVNS. The CDR3 is 14 amino acids. The V gene lost 11 bases and the J gene lost 2 bases, with 16 bases spanning the gap. CDR3 coding DNA: TGTGCCCGGAGGGTCCTCAGGGGCAATCAGCCCCAGCATTTT. Translated, it gives CARRVLRGNQPQHF.

The chain uses TRBV5-1 and TRBJ1-2, with TRBD1 as a possible D gene (6 bases). Deletions cut 0 bases from V and 3 bases from J, with 12 bases between. Germline V gene sequence: CDR1 SGHRS, CDR2 YFSETQ. The CDR3 has 15 residues. The CDR3 protein is CASSLVVEGDYGYTF. The CDR3, as DNA: TGCGCCAGCAGCTTGGTAGTAGAGGGGGACTATGGCTACACCTTC.

This clonotype has a handful of counts. The rearrangement links TRBV20-1 to TRBJ1-4; D might be TRBD1 (6 bases). With 6 bases removed from V and 7 bases from J, the gap between germline ends came to 15 bases. This CDR3 has 13 amino acids. In germline, CDR1 is DFQATT, CDR2 SNEGSKA (reference sequence). CDR3 nucleotide sequence: TGCAGTGCCACCCCTAGGGGGGGTGAAAAACTGTTTTTT. Its protein product is CSATPRGGEKLFF.

V and J are TRBV30 and TRBJ1-1, with unresolved D. Per germline, CDR1 GTSNPN and CDR2 SVGIG (reference sequence). The V and J ends lost 2 bases and 8 bases respectively, with 9 bases between them. The CDR3 runs 11 residues. CDR3 coding DNA: TGTGCCTGGAGTTTCTTAAACGAAGCTTTCTTT. This codes for CAWSFLNEAFF. Full variable domain (missing parts from reference TRBV30 and TRBJ1-1): SQTIHQWPATLVQPVGSPLSLECTVEGTSNPNLYWYRQAAGRGLQLLFYSVGIGQISSEVPQNLSASRPQDRQFILSSKKLLLSDSGFYLCAWSFLNEAFFGQGTRLTVV.

V is TRBV19 and J is TRBJ1-1; 7 positions agree with TRBD1. The length of the CDR3 is 14 residues. The J segment lost 1 base and the V segment lost 6 bases, leaving 5 bases of the junction unmatched. Germline assignment: CDR1 LNHDA and CDR2 SQIVND (reference sequence). Here the CDR3 reads CASRRTGTNTEAFF. In DNA form, the CDR3 reads TGTGCCAGTAGGAGGACAGGAACGAACACTGAAGCTTTCTTT. Supplemented by reference TRBV19 and TRBJ1-1, the full variable domain reads DGGITQSPKYLFRKEGQNVTLSCEQNLNHDAMYWYRQDPGQGLRLIYYSQIVNDFQKGDIAEGYSVSREKKESFPLTVTSAQKNPTAFYLCASRRTGTNTEAFFGQGTRLTVV.

The rearrangement joins TRBV27 to TRBJ2-7, with unresolved D. This CDR3 is 14 amino acids long. Germline V gene lookup returns CDR1 MNHEY and CDR2 SMNVEV (reference sequence). Trimming shortened V by 5 bases and J by 0 bases, and 11 bases separated the two germline ends. CDR3 DNA: TGTGCCAGCAGTCTAAAACCCCTCTCCTACGAGCAGTACTTC. Its protein is CASSLKPLSYEQYF.

The rearrangement links TRBV4-2 to TRBJ2-7, with 10 bases identical to TRBD2. V shed 5 bases and J 3 bases; nucleotides not matched to a gene: 7. The CDR3 runs to 15 residues. The germline V gene has CDR1 LGHNA and CDR2 YNFKEQ. The CDR3 DNA follows: TGTGCCAGCAGCTTTATAGCGGGAGGCGACTACGAGCAGTACTTC. Translated: CASSFIAGGDYEQYF.

This clonotype was picked up one time. Just one base apart from a much larger clone, this may be a read error. The chain recombines TRBV28 with TRBJ1-2; D not certain. CDR1 and CDR2 (germline): MDHEN, SYDVKM. There are 17 residues in the CDR3. CDR3 DNA sequence: TGTGCCAGCAGTTTAACCCGGAGTATGGCCGGATTCTATGCCTACACCTTC. This gives the protein CASSLTRSMAGFYAYTF.

The sample holds many counts of this clonotype. The rearrangement links TRBV6-5 to TRBJ1-6; 8 bases match TRBD1. This CDR3 has 18 amino acids. Germline trimming cut 0 bases from V and 5 bases from J; bases unmatched to any gene: 9. Germline assignment: CDR1 MNHEY and CDR2 SVGAGI. CDR3 residues: CASSYSSDRAVDNSPLHF. CDR3 nucleotide sequence: TGTGCCAGCAGTTACTCTTCGGACAGGGCGGTGGATAATTCACCCCTCCACTTT.

V is TRBV19 and J is TRBJ1-1, with D uncertain. The CDR3 is 10 amino acids. In germline, CDR1 is LNHDA, CDR2 SQIVND (reference sequence). V was trimmed by 10 bases and J by 1 base, leaving 4 bases between them. In DNA, the CDR3 is TGTGCCACCCCGAACACTGAAGCTTTCTTT. This translates into CATPNTEAFF.

This chain links TRBV7-9 with TRBJ2-7; D might be TRBD2 (6 bases). This CDR3 region has 14 residues. V shed 5 bases and J shed 2 bases, with 13 bases lying between them. Germline V lookup: CDR1 SEHNR, CDR2 FQNEAQ (reference sequence). Written as DNA, the CDR3 is TGTGCCAGCAGCCCGACGGGAGACACCTACGAGCAGTACTTC. The encoded protein is CASSPTGDTYEQYF.

This clonotype has ten or more counts. The chain uses TRBV10-3 and TRBJ1-5, with D possibly being TRBD1 (5 bases). CDR1 is ENHRY and CDR2 is SYGVKD in the germline V gene. The CDR3 contains 13 residues. Trimming left V 4 bases short and J 6 bases short, with 10 bases between. This CDR3 reads CAISAGTGQPQHF. The CDR3 DNA reads TGTGCCATCAGTGCAGGGACGGGTCAGCCCCAGCATTTT.

The sample holds a few counts of this clonotype. The chain recombines TRBV6-2 or TRBV6-3 with TRBJ2-1, with D uncertain. The CDR3 totals 13 residues. Germline CDR1 reads MNHEY; CDR2 reads SVGEGT. V shed 7 bases and J shed 5 bases, with 12 bases lying between them. CDR3 nucleotides: TGTGCCAGCAACGCTGGAGAACACAATGAGCAGTTCTTC. This codes for CASNAGEHNEQFF.

This clonotype was found many times. The rearrangement links TRBV28 to TRBJ2-7; 7 bases line up with TRBD1. J gave up 1 base and V 6 bases, and 12 bases lay outside the gene matches. Germline lookup yields CDR1 MDHEN and CDR2 SYDVKM. The CDR3 consists of 16 residues. The CDR3: CASSLSQGTVSYEQYF. In DNA, the CDR3 is TGTGCCAGCAGCCTTTCCCAGGGGACAGTGTCCTACGAGCAGTACTTC.

The CDR3 coding sequence is TGTGCCAGCAGCGTAGGGACTAGCGGTAACACCGGGGAGCTGTTTTTT. This gives the protein CASSVGTSGNTGELFF. The gene calls are TRBV9 and TRBJ2-2, with 10 positions matching TRBD2. The junction had 1 base not matched to a gene; V was cut back by 0 bases and J by 2 bases. Germline CDR1 and CDR2: SGDLS and YYNGEE. This CDR3 comprises 16 residues.

The gene calls are TRBV4-1 and TRBJ2-7; maybe TRBD1 (5 bases). The CDR3 runs to 15 residues. The V gene lost 0 bases and the J gene lost 5 bases, with 14 bases spanning the gap. Germline V gene lookup returns CDR1 MGHRA and CDR2 YSYEKL. CDR3 in DNA: TGCGCCAGCAGCCAAGAAGGTGGGGCGCGCGACGAGCAGTACTTC. This translates into CASSQEGGARDEQYF.

This clonotype appeared many times. The chain links TRBV3-1 to TRBJ2-4, with 7 bases aligning to TRBD2. The CDR3 spans 15 residues. Germline CDR1 reads LGHDT; CDR2 reads YNNKEL (reference sequence). V shed 8 bases, J shed 0 bases, and the junction held 7 bases outside the gene matches. This CDR3 is CASGDGGKAKNIQYF. The CDR3 DNA is TGTGCCAGCGGAGACGGGGGGAAAGCCAAAAACATTCAGTACTTC.

A few counts support this clonotype. The chain joins TRBV7-3 to TRBJ2-2, with a tentative D call TRBD1 (5 bases). Germline V gives CDR1 SGHTA, CDR2 FQGTGA. The CDR3 is 14 residues long. The ends were cut back, 8 bases at V and 0 bases at J, with 10 bases in the middle. CDR3 DNA sequence: TGTGCCAGCGCTAGGGGTGCGAACACCGGGGAGCTGTTTTTT. Its protein is CASARGANTGELFF.

The CDR3 DNA follows: TGTGCCAGCAGCGTAGATACTTCTCCTAGGGATGAGCAGTTCTTC. Its protein is CASSVDTSPRDEQFF. V and J are TRBV9 and TRBJ2-1; no definite D call. Germline V gene sequence: CDR1 SGDLS, CDR2 YYNGEE. CDR3 length: 15 residues. The V gene lost 0 bases and the J gene lost 8 bases, with 15 bases spanning the gap.

J is TRBJ2-1 and V is TRBV7-9; tentative D call: TRBD1 (6 bases). V was trimmed by 3 bases and J by 6 bases, leaving 15 bases between them. Per the germline V gene, CDR1 is SEHNR and CDR2 is FQNEAQ (reference sequence). This CDR3 is built from 15 residues. The chain's CDR3 is CASSFPRGWGNEQFF. CDR3 nucleotide sequence: TGTGCCAGCAGCTTTCCCAGGGGTTGGGGCAATGAGCAGTTCTTC.

This clonotype was counted at least ten times. The rearrangement joins TRBV6-1 to TRBJ2-7; 10 nucleotides align to TRBD1. CDR1 is MNHNS, CDR2 SASEGT, per germline. The CDR3 consists of 12 residues. V lost 8 bases to trimming and J lost 5 bases; unmatched junction nucleotides: 3. The CDR3 region is CASSGQGNEQYF. CDR3 sequence (DNA): TGTGCCAGCTCGGGACAGGGGAACGAGCAGTACTTC.